Below are 9 T cell receptor beta chains sequenced from a single sample in a study of cytomegalovirus exposure and HLA in healthy donors listed by TCRdb under 2017. The library relied on the immunoSEQ multiplex PCR assay. The multiplex PCR relied on a mix of 60 forward primers for TCR Vbeta segments and 13 reverse primers for TCR Jbeta segments. Not all clones reach the TCRdb copy of this immuneACCESS table, which keeps in-frame sequences only. Checked studies attribute under half of the gap to unresolved V genes and leave the rest unexplained. This sample holds roughly 180,000 clones; 80% were observed only once. Approximately 2.1% of the sample lies in the top ten. Sample: PBMCs. All receptors come from a woman under 40 in good health and CMV-seronegative.

This rearrangement joins TRBV2 to TRBJ1-2; D uncertain. Germline V gene data show CDR1 as SNHLY and CDR2 as FYNNEI. Trimming left V 1 base short and J 5 bases short, with 11 bases between. The CDR3 totals 14 residues. CDR3 nucleotides: TGTGCCAGCAGTGAAGACAGAATCTATTATGGCTACACCTTC. Translating it yields CASSEDRIYYGYTF.

V usage is TRBV7-9 and J usage is TRBJ1-2, with D hard to call. Per germline, CDR1 SEHNR and CDR2 FQNEAQ (reference sequence). The CDR3 has 12 residues. V gave up 5 bases and J gave up 4 bases, with 8 bases separating them. The CDR3 protein is CASSPYGYGYTF. For the CDR3, the DNA is TGTGCCAGCAGCCCCTATGGCTATGGCTACACCTTC.

The chain combines TRBV6-1 with TRBJ1-2, with unresolved D. The CDR3 spans 10 residues. Trimming stripped 5 bases from V and 6 bases from J, with 4 bases between. Germline V gene lookup returns CDR1 MNHNS and CDR2 SASEGT. The CDR3 coding sequence is TGTGCCAGCAGTTTAAATGGCTACACCTTC. Translated: CASSLNGYTF.

The chain combines TRBV18 with TRBJ2-5; D uncertain. Trimming shortened V by 3 bases and J by 1 base, and 9 bases separated the two germline ends. Germline V gives CDR1 KGHSH, CDR2 LQKENI. This CDR3 contains 14 residues. CDR3 amino acids: CASSPTVAQETQYF. The CDR3 DNA is TGTGCCAGCTCACCGACGGTAGCCCAAGAGACCCAGTACTTC. Full variable domain (outside the CDR3, taken from reference TRBV18 and TRBJ2-5): NAGVMQNPRHLVRRRGQEARLRCSPMKGHSHVYWYRQLPEEGLKFMVYLQKENIIDESGMPKERFSAEFPKEGPSILRIQQVVRGDSAAYFCASSPTVAQETQYFGPGTRLLVL.

In nucleotides, the CDR3 is TGTGCCAGCAGCTCAGAACCGGGACAGGGTGGCTACGAGCAGTACTTC. Its translation: CASSSEPGQGGYEQYF. This rearrangement joins TRBV5-6 to TRBJ2-7, with 9 positions matching TRBD1. The CDR3 totals 16 residues. Trimming removed 3 bases from V and 3 bases from J; junction bases left unmatched: 10. Germline CDR1 reads SGHDT; CDR2 reads YYEEEE.

The chain combines TRBV5-1 with TRBJ1-2; 9 positions agree with TRBD1. The CDR3 has 14 residues. Germline V gene sequence: CDR1 SGHRS, CDR2 YFSETQ. Trimming removed 7 bases from V and 4 bases from J; junction bases left unmatched: 8. In DNA, the CDR3 is TGCGCCAGCTCCTTTCCGGGACAGGGCTATGGCTACACCTTC. Translation: CASSFPGQGYGYTF.

The V gene is TRBV7-3, the J gene TRBJ2-1; 8 bases are shared with TRBD2. The CDR3 length is 15 residues. The V gene end was trimmed by 6 bases and the J gene end by 5 bases; junction bases not matched to a gene: 9. Germline CDR1 is SGHTA and CDR2 is FQGTGA. CDR3 loop: CASRKQRGRDNEQFF. The DNA for the CDR3 is TGTGCCAGCAGAAAGCAGCGGGGGAGGGACAATGAGCAGTTCTTC. The complete variable domain, with remaining parts taken from reference TRBV7-3 and TRBJ2-1, reads GAGVSQTPSNKVTEKGKYVELRCDPISGHTALYWYRQSLGQGPEFLIYFQGTGAADDSGLPNDRFFAVRPEGSVSTLKIQRTERGDSAVYLCASRKQRGRDNEQFFGPGTRLTVL.

The chain combines TRBV6-5 with TRBJ1-2; 8 positions agree with TRBD1. Germline V gene sequence: CDR1 MNHEY, CDR2 SVGAGI. J lost 7 bases, V lost 5 bases, and 6 bases had no gene match. This CDR3 region has 13 residues. The CDR3 bases are TGTGCCAGCAGTGCCTCAGGGGGCACTGGCTACACCTTC. Protein: CASSASGGTGYTF.

The V gene is TRBV6-6, the J gene TRBJ2-7; D uncertain. The CDR3 is 15 residues long. Trimming took 2 bases from V and 4 from J, leaving 15 bases between them. CDR1 MNHNY and CDR2 SVGAGI come from the germline V gene (reference sequence). The CDR3, as DNA: TGTGCCAGCAGTTACGTGCAAGTCCCCACTTACGAGCAGTACTTC. This gives the protein CASSYVQVPTYEQYF.